The T cell receptor beta chain described here comes from a study of CD8+ T cells in alopecia areata. Study context: The roughly 7-11-week-old female C3H/HeJ mice were given skin taken from approximately 6-13-month-old C3H/HeJ graft donors that had spontaneous alopecia.

This clone was counted a few times. The antigen remains unidentified. The gene names given are mouse names. With the read ending 4 residues before the CDR3 end, the germline J gene is used to fill in that end. Study findings and constraints: The study also sequences resident alphabeta T cells of normal skin in scalp samples. Especially in alopecia totalis/universalis, lesional scalp showed greater clonality than normal scalp did. TCRs were shared less clearly across patients than in mice, possibly for HLA-related reasons.

The germline CDR1 and CDR2 sequences are GKSSPN and SITVG. CDR3 length: 14 residues. V shed 0 bases and J 3 bases; nucleotides not matched to a gene: 2. After isolation, RNA underwent reverse transcription to generate cDNA as the sequencing template. Sequenced by immunoSEQ multiplex PCR; TCRdb stores in-frame clones only, minus some. The repertoire shows roughly 260,000 clones, none seen only once; the top ten take roughly 1.2%. Using CD4, CD8alpha, NKG2D, NKG2ACE and other markers, pooled cutaneous lymph node cells were sorted. The sequence was obtained from a C3H/HeJ mouse with alopecia areata. Strain MHC haplotype: H2-k. Sequencing was carried out using CD4+ T cells sorted from a lymph node. The V and J genes are TRBV31 and TRBJ2-1, with 7 nucleotides matching TRBD1. The CDR3 reads CAWSLTGVYAEQFF. Incomplete CDR3 DNA: TGTGCCTGGAGTCTCACAGGGGTCTATGCT.